This entry lists 10 T cell receptor beta chains sequenced from one sample in a study of shared clonotypes between healthy human individuals. Measured with immunoSEQ multiplex PCR; TCRdb has only the in-frame clones, and not every one. The sample holds about 2,500,000 clones, about 92% seen once. The sample taken for sequencing was naive CD4+ T cells sorted from blood. The subset: CD45RA+ positively selected. The source is a man younger than 35 in good health.

The V call is TRBV18, the J call TRBJ2-7; D not resolved. This CDR3 has 13 amino acids. The V gene's germline CDR1 is KGHSH and CDR2 LQKENI. Trimming pared 2 bases from V and 5 bases from J, leaving 10 bases between. The CDR3 nucleotides are TGTGCCAGCTCACCATCCATCTACGACGAGCAGTACTTC. It specifies CASSPSIYDEQYF.

This chain uses TRBV11-2 with TRBJ2-2; D may correspond to TRBD1 or TRBD2 (5 bases each). This CDR3 contains 16 residues. The germline V gene encodes CDR1 SGHAT and CDR2 FQNNGV. The V end was cut by 2 bases, the J end by 3 bases, with 13 bases between. The DNA for the CDR3 is TGTGCCAGCAGCTTACATCGAGGGGCGGACACCGGGGAGCTGTTTTTT. Residues: CASSLHRGADTGELFF.

The gene calls are TRBV5-1 and TRBJ2-1, with TRBD2 identical over 12 bases. Trimming at V came to 7 bases and at J to 7 bases, leaving 12 bases not matched to a gene. From germline, CDR1 is SGHRS and CDR2 YFSETQ. This CDR3 has 16 amino acids. The CDR3 loop is CASQASSGGAGNEQFF. CDR3 in DNA: TGCGCCAGCCAAGCATCTAGCGGGGGGGCGGGAAATGAGCAGTTCTTC.

The chain has TRBV9 and TRBJ2-5; a possible D gene is TRBD1 (5 bases). The germline CDR1 and CDR2 sequences are SGDLS and YYNGEE. The CDR3 spans 13 residues. The V and J ends lost 3 bases and 5 bases respectively, with 11 bases between them. This CDR3 is CASSAGLWETQYF. CDR3 bases: TGTGCCAGCAGCGCAGGGTTATGGGAGACCCAGTACTTC.

The chain has TRBV30 and TRBJ2-3; possible D gene TRBD2, 5 bases. The germline V and J ends were trimmed by 0 bases and 2 bases, with 6 bases remaining between them. Germline loops: CDR1 GTSNPN, CDR2 SVGIG (reference sequence). The CDR3 loop spans 13 amino acids. The CDR3, as DNA: TGTGCCTGGAGTGTACGGGACACAGATACGCAGTATTTT. The encoded protein is CAWSVRDTDTQYF.

V and J are TRBV6-5 and TRBJ2-3; D is unresolved. The CDR3 covers 13 residues. From germline, CDR1 is MNHEY and CDR2 SVGAGI. With 7 bases removed from V and 7 bases from J, the gap between germline ends came to 15 bases. The CDR3 region is CASNPPSSYTQYF. CDR3 DNA: TGTGCCAGCAATCCCCCCAGTTCTTATACGCAGTATTTT.

In its sample, this clone was seen once. V is TRBV10-1 and J is TRBJ2-1; D gene ambiguous. The V end lost 3 bases, the J end lost 1 base, and 13 bases lay between the germline ends. This CDR3 is built from 16 residues. Germline assignment: CDR1 WNHNN and CDR2 SYGVQD (reference sequence). The CDR3 nucleotides are TGCGCCAGCAGTGAAAAGTCCTGGTGGTCCTACAATGAGCAGTTCTTC. It yields the protein CASSEKSWWSYNEQFF.

This chain uses TRBV30 with TRBJ1-2; weak D call: TRBD1 (6 bases). The CDR3 spans 12 residues. V lost 5 bases and J lost 4, with 11 bases in between. The V gene's germline CDR1 is GTSNPN and CDR2 SVGIG (reference sequence). Here the CDR3 reads CAWLGQFYGYTF. CDR3 coding DNA: TGTGCCTGGCTTGGACAGTTCTATGGCTACACCTTC.

This clone was counted once. V is TRBV19 and J is TRBJ1-4; D unresolved. The CDR3 consists of 10 residues. Germline CDR1 LNHDA, CDR2 SQIVND (reference sequence). Trimming removed 7 bases at V and 8 bases at J, with 5 bases between. The CDR3 here is CASMKEKLFF. In DNA form, the CDR3 reads TGTGCCAGTATGAAAGAAAAACTGTTTTTT.

V and J are TRBV29-1 and TRBJ1-5, with D possibly TRBD1 on 5 matching bases. There are 13 residues in the CDR3. V was pared by 6 bases and J by 3 bases, with 12 bases between. CDR1 is SQVTM, CDR2 ANQGSEA, per germline. The CDR3, as DNA: TGCAGCGTCCTCGTCGGGACCAATCAGCCCCAGCATTTT. Protein sequence: CSVLVGTNQPQHF.